This T cell receptor beta chain was sequenced during a study of shared clonotypes between healthy human individuals. Profiling relied on immunoSEQ multiplex PCR, and the TCRdb table lists in-frame clones only, not all of them. This table holds around 83,000 clones, about 61% found once. Looked up from germline, CDR1 is LNHDA and CDR2 is SQIVND (reference sequence). V lost 6 bases and J lost 6, with 15 bases in between. The CDR3 totals 13 residues. The sequence derives from a young man in good health. V and J are TRBV19 and TRBJ2-7; D may be TRBD1 (5 bases). Input material: memory CD8+ T cells sorted from blood. Subset meaning: CD45RO+ cells pooled with CCR7-negative TemRA cells. The CDR3 DNA reads as TGTGCCAGTAGCAGTGGGGCAAATCGCGAGCAGTACTTC. It codes for CASSSGANREQYF.